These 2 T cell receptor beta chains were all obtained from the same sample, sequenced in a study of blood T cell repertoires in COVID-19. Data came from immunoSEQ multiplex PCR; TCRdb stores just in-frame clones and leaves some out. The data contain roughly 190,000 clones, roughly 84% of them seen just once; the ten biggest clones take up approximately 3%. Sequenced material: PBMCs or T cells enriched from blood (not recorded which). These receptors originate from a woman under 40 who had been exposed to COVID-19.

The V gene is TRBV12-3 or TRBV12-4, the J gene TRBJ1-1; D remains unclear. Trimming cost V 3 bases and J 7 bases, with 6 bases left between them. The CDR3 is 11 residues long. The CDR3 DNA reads TGTGCCAGCAGTTTGCAGCGTGAAGCTTTCTTT. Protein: CASSLQREAFF.

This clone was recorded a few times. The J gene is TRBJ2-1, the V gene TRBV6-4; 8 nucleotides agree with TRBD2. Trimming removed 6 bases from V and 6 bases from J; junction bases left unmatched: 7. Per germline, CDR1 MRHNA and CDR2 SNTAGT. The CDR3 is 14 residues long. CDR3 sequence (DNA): TGTGCCAGCAGAGGAATAGCGGGGACCAATGAGCAGTTCTTC. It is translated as CASRGIAGTNEQFF.